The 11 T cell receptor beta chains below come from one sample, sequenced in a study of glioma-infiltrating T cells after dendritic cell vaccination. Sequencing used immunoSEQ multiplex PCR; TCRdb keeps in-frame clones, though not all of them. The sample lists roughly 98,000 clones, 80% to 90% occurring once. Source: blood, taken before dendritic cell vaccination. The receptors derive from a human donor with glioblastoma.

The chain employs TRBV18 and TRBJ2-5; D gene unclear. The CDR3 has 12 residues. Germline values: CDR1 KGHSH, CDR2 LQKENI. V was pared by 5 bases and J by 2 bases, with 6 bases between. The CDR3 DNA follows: TGTGCCAGCTCATCATTTCAAGAGACCCAGTACTTC. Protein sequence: CASSSFQETQYF.

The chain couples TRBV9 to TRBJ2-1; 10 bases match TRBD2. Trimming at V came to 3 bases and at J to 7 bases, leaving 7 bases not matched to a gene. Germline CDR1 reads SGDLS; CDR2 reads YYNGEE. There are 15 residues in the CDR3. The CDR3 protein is CASSGGAGGWNEQFF. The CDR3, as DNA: TGTGCCAGCAGCGGTGGAGCGGGAGGGTGGAATGAGCAGTTCTTC.

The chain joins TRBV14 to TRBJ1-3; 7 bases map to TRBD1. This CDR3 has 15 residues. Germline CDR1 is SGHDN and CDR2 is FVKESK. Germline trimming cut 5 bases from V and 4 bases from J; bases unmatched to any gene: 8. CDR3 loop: CASSFEQGLGNTIYF. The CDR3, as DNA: TGTGCCAGCAGCTTTGAACAGGGGCTGGGAAACACCATATATTTT.

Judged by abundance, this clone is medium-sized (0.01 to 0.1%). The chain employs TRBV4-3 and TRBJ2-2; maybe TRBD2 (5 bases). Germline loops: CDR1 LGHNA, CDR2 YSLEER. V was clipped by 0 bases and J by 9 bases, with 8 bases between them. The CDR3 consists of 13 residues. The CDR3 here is CASSQEAERELFF. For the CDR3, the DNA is TGCGCCAGCAGCCAAGAAGCGGAGAGGGAGCTGTTTTTT.

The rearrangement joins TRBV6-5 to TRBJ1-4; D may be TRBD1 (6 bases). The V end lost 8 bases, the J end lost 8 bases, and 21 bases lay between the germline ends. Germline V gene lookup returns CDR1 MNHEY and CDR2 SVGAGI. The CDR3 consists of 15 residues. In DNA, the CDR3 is TGTGCCAGCTCCGATAGGGGACACAGTAAAGAAAAACTGTTTTTT. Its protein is CASSDRGHSKEKLFF.

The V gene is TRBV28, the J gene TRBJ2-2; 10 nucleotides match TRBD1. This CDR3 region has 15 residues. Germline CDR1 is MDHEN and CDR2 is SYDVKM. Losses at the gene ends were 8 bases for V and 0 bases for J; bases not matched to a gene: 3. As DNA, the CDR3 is TGTGCCAGCGGGACAGGGGCCGCGAACACCGGGGAGCTGTTTTTT. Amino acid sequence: CASGTGAANTGELFF.

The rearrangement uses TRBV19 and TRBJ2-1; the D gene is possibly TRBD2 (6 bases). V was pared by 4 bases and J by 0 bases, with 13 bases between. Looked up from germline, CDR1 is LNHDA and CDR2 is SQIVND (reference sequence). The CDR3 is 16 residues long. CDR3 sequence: CASSKTSSDSYNEQFF. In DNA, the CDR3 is TGTGCCAGTAGTAAGACGTCTAGCGACTCCTACAATGAGCAGTTCTTC.

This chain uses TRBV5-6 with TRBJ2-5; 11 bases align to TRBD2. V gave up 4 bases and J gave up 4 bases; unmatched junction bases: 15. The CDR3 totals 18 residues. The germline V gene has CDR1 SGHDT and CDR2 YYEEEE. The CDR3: CASSGGLAVPLRGETQYF. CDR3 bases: TGTGCCAGCAGCGGGGGACTAGCGGTTCCCCTAAGGGGAGAGACCCAGTACTTC.

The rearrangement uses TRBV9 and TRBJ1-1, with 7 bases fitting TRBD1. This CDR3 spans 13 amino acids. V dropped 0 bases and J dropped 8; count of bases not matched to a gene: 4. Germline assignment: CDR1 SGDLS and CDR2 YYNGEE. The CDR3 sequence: CASSVVGQREAFF. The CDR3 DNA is TGTGCCAGCAGCGTAGTGGGACAGAGGGAAGCTTTCTTT.

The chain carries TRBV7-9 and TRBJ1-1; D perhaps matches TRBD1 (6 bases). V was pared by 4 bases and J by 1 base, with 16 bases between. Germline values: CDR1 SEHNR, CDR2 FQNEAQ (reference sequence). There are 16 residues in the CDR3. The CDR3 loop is CASSSPRGRTNTEAFF. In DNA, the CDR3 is TGTGCCAGCAGCTCCCCCAGGGGCCGGACGAACACTGAAGCTTTCTTT.

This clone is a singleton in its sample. Written as DNA, the CDR3 is TGTGCCAGCAGCTTGGGAGGGACAAGCAATCAGCCCCAGCATTTT. It is translated as CASSLGGTSNQPQHF. The chain uses TRBV5-6 and TRBJ1-5; maybe TRBD1 (6 bases). Trimming took 0 bases from V and 1 from J, leaving 8 bases between them. The CDR3 has 15 amino acids. CDR1 SGHDT and CDR2 YYEEEE come from the germline V gene.